These 28 T cell receptor beta chains share one sample of origin, sequenced in a study of T cell responses to AZD1222 COVID-19 vaccine. Sequenced by immunoSEQ multiplex PCR; TCRdb stores in-frame clones only, minus some. The table has about 130,000 clones, 89% seen once; the top ten hold roughly 6.3%. Material: peripheral blood, obtained on day 0 of AZD1222 vaccination. These receptors were collected from an adult in good health.

The genes are TRBV12-3 or TRBV12-4 and TRBJ1-5; no definite D call. The CDR3 length is 12 residues. Trimming pared 6 bases from V and 0 bases from J, leaving 3 bases between. CDR3 sequence (DNA): TGTGCCAGCAGGGATAGCAATCAGCCCCAGCATTTT. It yields the protein CASRDSNQPQHF.

The chain employs TRBV18 and TRBJ2-1, with unresolved D. The CDR3 consists of 17 residues. Trimming shortened V by 3 bases and J by 0 bases, and 15 bases separated the two germline ends. Germline CDR1 and CDR2: KGHSH and LQKENI. The CDR3 sequence: CASSPPGNLGSYNEQFF. CDR3 in DNA: TGTGCCAGCTCACCCCCGGGTAATTTAGGCTCCTACAATGAGCAGTTCTTC.

The chain combines TRBV5-1 with TRBJ2-3; maybe TRBD1 (6 bases). V lost 4 bases and J lost 4, with 16 bases in between. Looked up from germline, CDR1 is SGHRS and CDR2 is YFSETQ. The CDR3 sequence is 15 residues long. The CDR3 sequence: CASSIGTKVADTQYF. The CDR3 DNA sequence: TGCGCCAGCAGCATAGGGACAAAGGTGGCAGATACGCAGTATTTT.

The chain joins TRBV4-3 to TRBJ2-6; possible D gene TRBD2, 7 bases. CDR3 length equals 15 residues. Trimming took 8 bases from V and 0 from J, leaving 11 bases between them. Looked up from germline, CDR1 is LGHNA and CDR2 is YSLEER. The CDR3 sequence: CASGEGHSGANVLTF. For the CDR3, the DNA is TGCGCCAGCGGGGAGGGACACTCTGGGGCCAACGTCCTGACTTTC.

This chain connects TRBV13 to TRBJ1-5; TRBD1 matches 8 bases. CDR1 is PRHDT, CDR2 FYEKMQ, per germline (reference sequence). The junction had 4 bases not matched to a gene; V was cut back by 6 bases and J by 6 bases. The CDR3 contains 13 residues. Written as DNA, the CDR3 is TGTGCCAGCAGTTCCGGACAGGGTCAGCCCCAGCATTTT. This codes for CASSSGQGQPQHF.

The chain combines TRBV5-5 with TRBJ1-6; 8 bases fit TRBD1. With 5 bases clipped from V and 10 bases from J, the junction kept 17 bases outside the gene matches. There are 17 residues in the CDR3. From germline, CDR1 is SGHKS and CDR2 YYEKEE (reference sequence). This chain's CDR3 is CASRPRQGSDSGSPLHF. CDR3 nucleotides: TGTGCCAGCAGACCTCGACAGGGGTCGGATTCTGGGTCACCCCTCCACTTT.

This chain uses TRBV19 with TRBJ2-1, with 7 nucleotides matching TRBD2. Germline loops: CDR1 LNHDA, CDR2 SQIVND (reference sequence). This CDR3 has 15 residues. V trimming: 5 bases; J trimming: 8 bases; junction bases outside the gene matches: 12. The CDR3 sequence: CASSPFGGGKDEQFF. CDR3 DNA: TGTGCCAGTAGTCCTTTCGGGGGAGGGAAGGATGAGCAGTTCTTC.

This chain joins TRBV25-1 and TRBJ2-1; the D is unclear. Per the germline V gene, CDR1 is MGHDK and CDR2 is SYGVNS. CDR3 length equals 11 residues. Trimming took 10 bases from V and 8 from J, leaving 12 bases between them. CDR3 in amino acids: CATTPGDEQFF. CDR3 in DNA: TGTGCCACTACCCCTGGGGATGAGCAGTTCTTC.

The table lists this clone with a count of one. Germline and junction disagree at one end, which may indicate a read error. V and J are TRBV7-7 and TRBJ2-2, with 9 positions matching TRBD2. This CDR3 is built from 17 residues. Germline loops: CDR1 SSHAT, CDR2 FNYEAQ (reference sequence). The CDR3 sequence is CASSLGPAGGNTGELFF. The DNA for the CDR3 is TGTGCTAGCAGCTTAGGCCCAGCGGGGGGCAACACCGGGGAGCTGTTTTTT.

Here the CDR3 DNA reads TGTGCCTGCAAAGGGTTATCGGGGGGGTTGGGCACGCAGTATTTT. Its protein is CACKGLSGGLGTQYF. This sequence joins TRBV30 and TRBJ2-3; 8 nucleotides align to TRBD2. Looked up from germline, CDR1 is GTSNPN and CDR2 is SVGIG (reference sequence). This CDR3 has 15 amino acids. V shed 6 bases and J 9 bases; nucleotides not matched to a gene: 17.

The V gene is TRBV5-6, the J gene TRBJ2-5; 7 positions match TRBD1. CDR3 length: 14 residues. The J segment lost 2 bases and the V segment lost 2 bases, leaving 3 bases of the junction unmatched. CDR1 and CDR2 (germline): SGHDT, YYEEEE. CDR3 DNA: TGTGCCAGCAGCTTCGGGACAGAGCAAGAGACCCAGTACTTC. Protein product: CASSFGTEQETQYF.

The chain carries TRBV20-1 and TRBJ2-1; D is undetermined. The CDR3 consists of 10 residues. Between the trimmed V and J ends, which lost 5 bases and 5 bases, there was a span of 4 bases. Germline V gene lookup returns CDR1 DFQATT and CDR2 SNEGSKA (reference sequence). CDR3: CSAENNEQFF. The CDR3 DNA reads TGCAGTGCTGAAAACAATGAGCAGTTCTTC.

The chain employs TRBV11-2 and TRBJ1-1; no definite D call. The germline gives CDR1 SGHAT, CDR2 FQNNGV. V lost 0 bases and J 5 bases, leaving 7 bases between the germline ends. This CDR3 region has 13 residues. The CDR3 region is CASSLDSVTEAFF. The DNA of the CDR3 is TGTGCCAGCAGCTTAGATTCTGTAACTGAAGCTTTCTTT. The full variable domain, rest sourced from reference TRBV11-2 and TRBJ1-1, is EAGVAQSPRYKIIEKRQSVAFWCNPISGHATLYWYQQILGQGPKLLIQFQNNGVVDDSQLPKDRFSAERLKGVDSTLKIQPAKLEDSAVYLCASSLDSVTEAFFGQGTRLTVV.

The genes are TRBV3-1 (or the pseudogene TRBV3-2) and TRBJ1-3; D gene ambiguous. The CDR3 contains 14 residues. Deletions cut 3 bases from V and 4 bases from J, with 10 bases between. Germline loops: CDR1 LGHDT, CDR2 YNNKEL (reference sequence). CDR3 protein: CASSQGSGGNTIYF. For the CDR3, the DNA is TGTGCCAGCAGCCAGGGATCGGGCGGAAACACCATATATTTT.

V is TRBV4-3 and J is TRBJ2-6; D gene ambiguous. Germline V gene data show CDR1 as LGHNA and CDR2 as YSLEER. V dropped 1 base and J dropped 4 bases, with 8 bases sitting between them. This CDR3 is built from 15 residues. CDR3 sequence reads: CASSQVTVGANVLTF. The CDR3 nucleotides read TGCGCCAGCAGCCAAGTTACAGTCGGGGCCAACGTCCTGACTTTC.

The rearrangement links TRBV30 to TRBJ1-1; TRBD1 matches at 7 bases. Germline V gene sequence: CDR1 GTSNPN, CDR2 SVGIG (reference sequence). The length of the CDR3 is 13 residues. V dropped 4 bases and J dropped 5; count of bases not matched to a gene: 7. This chain's CDR3 is CAWTQGGRTEAFF. DNA for the CDR3: TGTGCCTGGACTCAAGGGGGCAGGACTGAAGCTTTCTTT.

CDR3 DNA: TGTGCCAGCAGGCCCGGACGACCGAACACCGGGGAGCTGTTTTTT. This gives the protein CASRPGRPNTGELFF. J is TRBJ2-2 and V is TRBV6-7; D gene ambiguous. TRBV6-7 is identified as an open reading frame with a role that is uncertain. V lost 6 bases and J 0 bases, leaving 11 bases between the germline ends. The CDR3 extends over 15 amino acids.

This sequence joins TRBV11-2 and TRBJ1-4; D perhaps matches TRBD1 (5 bases). Trimming pared 5 bases from V and 8 bases from J, leaving 21 bases between. Germline V gene lookup returns CDR1 SGHAT and CDR2 FQNNGV. The CDR3 consists of 16 residues. CDR3 nucleotides: TGTGCCAGCAGCGCCTGGGGGGTCTCCGTTTACGAAAAACTGTTTTTT. It translates to CASSAWGVSVYEKLFF.

The gene calls are TRBV7-8 and TRBJ1-6, with D possibly matching TRBD1 (6 bases). Germline CDR1 SGHVS, CDR2 FQNEAQ. V dropped 5 bases and J dropped 7 bases, with 12 bases sitting between them. This CDR3 has 14 amino acids. The CDR3 DNA reads as TGTGCCAGCAGCAAAGACAGGTGGAATTCACCCCTCCACTTT. Residues: CASSKDRWNSPLHF.

The chain is built from TRBV5-1 and TRBJ2-2, with D tentatively TRBD1 or TRBD2 (6 bases each). The germline V and J ends were trimmed by 0 bases and 3 bases, with 9 bases remaining between them. Per the germline V gene, CDR1 is SGHRS and CDR2 is YFSETQ. CDR3 size: 15 residues. CDR3 DNA: TGCGCCAGCAGCTTGGAAAGGGGGGACACCGGGGAGCTGTTTTTT. Amino acids: CASSLERGDTGELFF.

This clone was seen a single time. The chain recombines TRBV7-2 with TRBJ1-1; a possible D gene is TRBD1 (6 bases). V lost 3 bases, J lost 1 base, and 12 bases lay in between. CDR1 is SGHTA and CDR2 is FQGNSA in the germline V gene. The CDR3 runs to 15 residues. The CDR3 nucleotides read TGTGCCAGCAGCTTCTTCCACAGGGCGAACACTGAAGCTTTCTTT. It yields the protein CASSFFHRANTEAFF.

The chain couples TRBV7-8 to TRBJ2-3; TRBD1 agrees at 10 bases. Germline CDR1 SGHVS, CDR2 FQNEAQ. The CDR3 sequence is 20 residues long. Trimming cost V 1 base and J 2 bases; bases outside gene matches: 15. The CDR3 sequence: CASSLEIPPGQGRDTDTQYF. DNA for the CDR3: TGTGCCAGCAGCTTAGAGATCCCGCCGGGACAGGGGAGAGACACAGATACGCAGTATTTT.

This clone was found once. V and J are TRBV5-1 and TRBJ1-1; TRBD1 might be the D (5 bases). Between the trimmed V and J ends, which lost 3 bases and 6 bases, there was a span of 9 bases. The CDR3 sequence is 12 residues long. Germline lookup yields CDR1 SGHRS and CDR2 YFSETQ. CDR3 loop: CASSSGTPEAFF. The DNA of the CDR3 is TGCGCCAGCAGCTCCGGGACCCCTGAAGCTTTCTTT.

J is TRBJ1-1 and V is TRBV2; no firm D call. Per germline, CDR1 SNHLY and CDR2 FYNNEI. V was pared by 8 bases and J by 4 bases, with 11 bases between. This CDR3 region has 12 residues. This CDR3 reads CASVALRTEAFF. The CDR3 nucleotides are TGTGCCAGCGTTGCTTTGCGCACTGAAGCTTTCTTT.

V usage is TRBV5-5 and J usage is TRBJ1-1, with a possible D match to TRBD1 (5 bases). Deletions cut 4 bases from V and 10 bases from J, with 14 bases between. Germline CDR1 SGHKS, CDR2 YYEKEE (reference sequence). The CDR3 has 12 amino acids. The CDR3 reads CASSPWDRGAFF. CDR3 coding DNA: TGTGCCAGCAGCCCGTGGGACCGGGGAGCTTTCTTT.

This chain uses TRBV12-3 or TRBV12-4 with TRBJ1-2; 8 bases fit TRBD1. The J segment lost 7 bases and the V segment lost 3 bases, leaving 1 base of the junction unmatched. This CDR3 contains 12 residues. DNA for the CDR3: TGTGCCAGCAGTTTCGGGACAGGTGGCTACACCTTC. It yields the protein CASSFGTGGYTF.

This chain joins TRBV7-7 and TRBJ1-2; TRBD1 is a possible D gene (5 bases). The CDR3 has 19 residues. V lost 1 base and J lost 8, with 29 bases in between. The germline V gene encodes CDR1 SSHAT and CDR2 FNYEAQ (reference sequence). The CDR3: CASSLGPHNRRNMIWGYTF. The CDR3 nucleotides are TGTGCCAGCAGCTTAGGCCCGCACAACAGGAGAAACATGATCTGGGGCTACACCTTC.

The chain combines TRBV5-1 with TRBJ2-7; TRBD1 agrees at 7 bases. The CDR3 covers 14 residues. Germline V gene data show CDR1 as SGHRS and CDR2 as YFSETQ. V trimming: 2 bases; J trimming: 3 bases; junction bases outside the gene matches: 5. CDR3 protein: CASSLGQELYEQYF. DNA of the CDR3: TGCGCCAGCAGCTTAGGACAGGAGCTCTACGAGCAGTACTTC. The full variable domain, its missing parts supplied by reference TRBV5-1 and TRBJ2-7, is KAGVTQTPRYLIKTRGQQVTLSCSPISGHRSVSWYQQTPGQGLQFLFEYFSETQRNKGNFPGRFSGRQFSNSRSEMNVSTLELGDSALYLCASSLGQELYEQYFGPGTRLTVT.